The present entry profiles one TCR beta chain with its context. It has no known antigen specificity. Nothing much larger sits one base from this clone, and base qualities are not available. The data were obtained in a study of blood T cell repertoires in COVID-19 (dated by TCRdb to 2018 to 2020). About the full investigation: The collaborator samples originated in the United States, Italy and Spain and spanned the acute and convalescent phases of COVID-19. The prospective study material was composed of cDNA or gDNA derived from T cells, B-cell-depleted T cells, or PBMCs. Subjects who had been exposed to COVID-19, were actively infected with it, or had recovered from it provided the deeply sampled blood TCRbeta repertoires that made up the dataset. The repertoires were released in a freely available public database intended as a resource for research on the immune response to SARS-CoV-2. Samples were obtained from the ongoing ImmuneRACE study (first 160 participants) and from about 1,300 subjects provided by 6 global collaborators. The sample metadata nearly always contained a de-identified subject ID, COVID-19 status, age in years and sex. Where HLA class I and class II types were available, the types were taken from metadata supplied by the sample provider, not from assay-based typing. General study outcomes and caveats: The quantity of clinical and demographic metadata differed by source and by participant and was supplied without curation.

TCRbeta CDR3 regions were amplified from genomic DNA by means of the immunoSEQ Assay, a bias-controlled multiplex PCR. The paper's data handling went like this. Within the assay, amplification of reference gene primers was used to estimate how many nucleated cells each sample contained. To quantify the absolute abundance of each unique TCRbeta CDR3 rearrangement, sequence reads were collapsed and filtered. For each sample, productive Simpson clonality was calculated as the square root of Simpson's diversity index over productive rearrangements. This is the immuneACCESS table as TCRdb keeps it, with only in-frame sequences that have V and J called. A part of the clones is gone; compared with another copy, unresolved V genes explain less than half, and the rest is unexplained. V and J calls and clone size are as listed in that table; D and trimming were resolved from the DNA. For this sample the table gives about 220,000 clones, of which under 90% were detected only once. Under 3.5% of the sample belongs to the ten largest clones.

The CDR3, cysteine through phenylalanine, is 14 amino acids long. Of all the DNA, just the CDR3 is kept, 42 bases in frame from base 1. The junction shows trimming of 0 bases on V and 6 bases on J, plus 10 bases between the germline ends. From a lookup of the germline V gene, CDR1 and CDR2 are SGHDT and YYEEEE. Participants in the prospective study were aged roughly 18 to 90 years, lived in under 30 United States geographic areas, and enrolled through a virtual design. In the prospective study, cohorts were assigned on the basis of participant-reported clinical history obtained from a screening survey and a study questionnaire. For ImmuneRACE Cohort 3, a participant was defined as recovered based on two consecutive negative NP/OP PCR tests, clearance by a healthcare professional, or resolution of symptoms. Mobile phlebotomists in the prospective study collected whole blood, serum and a nasopharyngeal or oropharyngeal swab from every participant. Over an approximately two-month period, participants in the prospective study had the option of providing additional blood draws and questionnaires. Before DNA extraction, blood samples from the prospective study were shipped at room temperature or frozen.

The sample taken for sequencing was PBMCs or T cells enriched from blood (not recorded which). The receptor was isolated from a woman in her sixties who had recovered from COVID-19. The V gene is TRBV5-6 and the J gene is TRBJ2-4; the D gene is perhaps TRBD1, from 6 matching bases. The nucleotide sequence reads TGTGCCAGCAGCTTGGCCGTAGGGGGAAACATTCAGTACTTC. It codes for CASSLAVGGNIQYF.